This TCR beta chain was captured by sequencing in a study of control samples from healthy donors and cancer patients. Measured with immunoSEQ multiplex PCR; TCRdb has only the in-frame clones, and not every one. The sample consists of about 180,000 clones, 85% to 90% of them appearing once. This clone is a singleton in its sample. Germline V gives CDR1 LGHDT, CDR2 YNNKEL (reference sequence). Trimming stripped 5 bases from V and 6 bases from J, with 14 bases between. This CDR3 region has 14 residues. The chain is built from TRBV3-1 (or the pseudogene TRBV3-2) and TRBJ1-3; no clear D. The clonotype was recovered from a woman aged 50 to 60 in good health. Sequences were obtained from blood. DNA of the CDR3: TGTGCCAGCAGCGTAAACCGGCCATTAAACACCATATATTTT. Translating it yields CASSVNRPLNTIYF.